This T cell receptor (beta chain) comes out of a study of T-cell reconstitution after alpha-beta-depleted transplantation in children (dated by TCRdb to the mid-2010s). With regard to the full study: Using TCR repertoire profiling, the study followed T-cell immune reconstitution in a quantitative way in children after TCRalphabeta/CD19-depleted allogeneic hematopoietic cell transplantation. Findings and caveats that apply to the study as a whole: About two months after transplant, the apparently early recovery of alphabetaT-cell counts reportedly depended on just several hundred clones that had expanded rapidly and came from non-depleted graft cells. Over the following months the frequencies of hyperexpanded clones went down, and after one year T-cell counts and TCRbeta diversity were mostly credited to newly produced T cells. In some patients, high TCRbeta diversity at day 60 was attributed to recipient T cells and intrathymic progenitors that had survived conditioning.

The protocol used for the library was PCR. The sequencing machine was an Illumina HiSeq 2500. To normalize quantification of the TCRbeta repertoire, the TCR libraries were built with molecular barcoding that relied on unique molecular identifiers. Using fastp trimming at Q25 and MiXCR clonotype assembly, TCRdb reanalyzed the public sequencing data and kept in-frame beta chains. Merged by CDR3 protein, the rows form single entries marked with the most common genes and DNA. The sample contains more than 90,000 distinct CDR3 sequences, 10% of them found a single time. The ten biggest clones cover around 34% of the sample. Reading the label with the study, this specimen's treatment or condition is: allogeneic hematopoietic cell transplantation with graft depleted of TCRalphabeta T cells and CD19 B cells. The transplant recipients were children given TCRalphabeta/CD19-depleted allogeneic hematopoietic cell grafts.

This clonotype was observed at least ten times. The antigen it recognizes is unknown. No much larger clone is present one base from it, and per-base qualities are unavailable. Material: PBMCs, obtained before TCRalphabeta/CD19-depleted stem cell transplant. This sequence originates from a boy aged 2 to 10 with acute lymphoblastic leukemia, due to receive a stem cell transplant.

The DNA sequence reads TGCAGTGCTAGACCGTGGACAGGGGGCTACTACAATGAGCAGTTCTTC. It encodes CSARPWTGGYYNEQFF. The chain is made from TRBV20-1 and TRBJ2-1; 11 bases in the junction line up with TRBD1. Trimming leaves V shorter by 2 bases and J shorter by 3 bases, with the junction holding 6 bases beyond the gene matches. There are 16 amino acids in the CDR3, from cysteine to phenylalanine inclusive. Just CDR3 DNA is preserved here, 48 bases in frame from base 1. The CDR1 and CDR2 encoded by the germline V gene (reference sequence) are DFQATT and SNEGSKA.